Listed below are T cell receptor beta chains from one sample, sequenced in a study of blood T cell repertoires in COVID-19. Method: immunoSEQ multiplex PCR; TCRdb's copy keeps in-frame clones and lacks some. The table records 80,000 to 100,000 clones, 82% of them present only once. Source material: peripheral blood. These receptors were obtained from a man in his sixties or seventies with active or convalescent COVID-19. Both conserved end residues are part of each CDR3. The order of the fields is CDR3 protein, J gene, V gene.

CASTRDNQETQYF | TRBJ2-5 | TRBV30
CASSLGRGKVTEAFF | TRBJ1-1 | TRBV7-9
CSAPRGGEQYF | TRBJ2-7 | TRBV20-1
CASSTSSGQLGRYGYTF | TRBJ1-2 | TRBV19
CASSLSQGALANEQFF | TRBJ2-1 | TRBV5-1
CASSAGPGSYEQYF | TRBJ2-7 | TRBV9
CATSTRASGGNEQFF | TRBJ2-1 | TRBV15
CASSLGGTSSWEQYF | TRBJ2-7 | TRBV13
CASTGGVQPQHF | TRBJ1-5 | TRBV6-1
CASSAGQATEAFF | TRBJ1-1 | TRBV6-4
CATSRDSSPSTDTQYF | TRBJ2-3 | TRBV15
CASSGGGDEQYF | TRBJ2-7 | TRBV11-2
CASALVYEQYF | TRBJ2-7 | TRBV11-3
CASSLEGGGETQYF | TRBJ2-5 | TRBV5-1
CASSLALTNRETQYF | TRBJ2-5 | TRBV7-2
CASSQAAQAGAYEQYF | TRBJ2-7 | TRBV4-1
CASSGQGRSTGELFF | TRBJ2-2 | TRBV25-1
CATSDARVGTDTQYF | TRBJ2-3 | TRBV24-1
CASSLVRDRADEQFF | TRBJ2-1 | TRBV7-9
CASSVGVSGNTGELFF | TRBJ2-2 | TRBV9
CASSLGGGGTEAFF | TRBJ1-1 | TRBV11-2
CAISRTEETQYF | TRBJ2-5 | TRBV10-3
CAWSPISYEQYF | TRBJ2-7 | TRBV30
CASSTGLAWETQYF | TRBJ2-5 | TRBV7-8
CASSQNRQGGYGYTF | TRBJ1-2 | TRBV4-3
CASSKVAQVNTEAFF | TRBJ1-1 | TRBV21-1
CASSQRLAGDSSYNEQFF | TRBJ2-1 | TRBV4-1
CASSVELAGDEQFF | TRBJ2-1 | TRBV9
CASRGQGRSGEKLFF | TRBJ1-4 | TRBV19
CSASLPRGGHNEQFF | TRBJ2-1 | TRBV20-1
CASSRTGTVLKNTEAFF | TRBJ1-1 | TRBV3-1/TRBV3-2
CASSAMDSYGYTF | TRBJ1-2 | TRBV9
CASSPWTENTEAFF | TRBJ1-1 | TRBV3-1/TRBV3-2
CASGLAGGGNEQFF | TRBJ2-1 | TRBV5-4
CASSSSGELFF | TRBJ2-2 | TRBV7-9
CASSPVRIGNTIYF | TRBJ1-3 | TRBV6-5
CASSQTHQDYEQYF | TRBJ2-7 | TRBV3-1/TRBV3-2
CASSFDSRSYEQYF | TRBJ2-7 | TRBV11-2
CASSPTRNSPLHF | TRBJ1-6 | TRBV4-3
CASSLGLAGGGETQYF | TRBJ2-5 | TRBV11-3
CASSQGTGTYEQYF | TRBJ2-7 | TRBV3-1/TRBV3-2
CASSRGTGNTIYF | TRBJ1-3 | TRBV6-5
CAWQTGAYGYTF | TRBJ1-2 | TRBV30
CASSPLAGGLNEQFF | TRBJ2-1 | TRBV18
CASSLRALAGSFYF | TRBJ2-7 | TRBV11-2
CASSRETGTEAFF | TRBJ1-1 | TRBV9
CASSRTRDAGNTIYF | TRBJ1-3 | TRBV7-2
CASSRQGVGYGYTF | TRBJ1-2 | TRBV27
CASSFGGPYNEQFF | TRBJ2-1 | TRBV7-9
CASSLALVRGVEAFF | TRBJ1-1 | TRBV7-2
CASSEALSGGALGETQYF | TRBJ2-5 | TRBV2
CASSENQVNEQFF | TRBJ2-1 | TRBV11-2
CASSLQEGVNTEAFF | TRBJ1-1 | TRBV5-1
CASSPRPRDGQFF | TRBJ2-1 | TRBV7-3